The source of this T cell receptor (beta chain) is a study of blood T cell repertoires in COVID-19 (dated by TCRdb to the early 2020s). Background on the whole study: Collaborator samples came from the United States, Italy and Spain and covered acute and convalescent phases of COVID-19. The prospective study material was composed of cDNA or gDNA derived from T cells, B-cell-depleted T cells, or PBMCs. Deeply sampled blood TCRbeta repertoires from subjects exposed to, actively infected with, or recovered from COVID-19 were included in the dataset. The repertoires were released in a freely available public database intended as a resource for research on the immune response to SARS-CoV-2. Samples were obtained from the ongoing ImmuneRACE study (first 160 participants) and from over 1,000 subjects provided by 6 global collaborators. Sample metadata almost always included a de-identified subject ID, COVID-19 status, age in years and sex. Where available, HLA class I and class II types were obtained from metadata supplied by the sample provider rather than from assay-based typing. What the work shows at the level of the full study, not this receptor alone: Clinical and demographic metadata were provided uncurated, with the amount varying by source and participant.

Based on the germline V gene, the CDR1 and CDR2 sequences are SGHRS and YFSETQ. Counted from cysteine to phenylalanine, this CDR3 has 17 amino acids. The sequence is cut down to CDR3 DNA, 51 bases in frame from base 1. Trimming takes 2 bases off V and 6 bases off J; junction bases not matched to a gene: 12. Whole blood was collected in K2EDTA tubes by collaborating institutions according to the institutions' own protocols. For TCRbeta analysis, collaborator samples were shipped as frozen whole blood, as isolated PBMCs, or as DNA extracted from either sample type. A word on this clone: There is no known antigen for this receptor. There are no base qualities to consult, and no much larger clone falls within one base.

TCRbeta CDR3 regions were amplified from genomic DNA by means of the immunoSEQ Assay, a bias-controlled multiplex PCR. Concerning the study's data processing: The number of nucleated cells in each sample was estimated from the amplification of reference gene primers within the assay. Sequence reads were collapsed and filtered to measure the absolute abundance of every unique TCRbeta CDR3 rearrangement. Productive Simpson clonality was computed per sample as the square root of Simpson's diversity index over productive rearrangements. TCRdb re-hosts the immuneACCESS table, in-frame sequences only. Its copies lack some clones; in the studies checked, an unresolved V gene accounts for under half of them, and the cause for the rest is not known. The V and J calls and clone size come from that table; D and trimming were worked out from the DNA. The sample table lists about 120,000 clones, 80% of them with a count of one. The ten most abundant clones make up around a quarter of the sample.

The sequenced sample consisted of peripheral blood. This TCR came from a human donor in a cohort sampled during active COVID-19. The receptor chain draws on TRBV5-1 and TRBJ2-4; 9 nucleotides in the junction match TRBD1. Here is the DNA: TGCGCCAGCAGCTTAAGTACGGAGACAGGGGGGAGAAACATTCAGTACTTC. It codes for CASSLSTETGGRNIQYF.